This T cell receptor beta chain was obtained from a study of STAT5B mutations in CD4+ large granular lymphocyte leukemia. Generated by immunoSEQ multiplex PCR, the TCRdb table keeps only in-frame clones and is missing some. The sample holds 45,000 or so clones, 65% to 90% seen once. This CDR3 is built from 15 residues. Germline V gene sequence: CDR1 SGHTA, CDR2 FQGNSA. Trimming at V came to 4 bases and at J to 1 base, leaving 3 bases not matched to a gene. The receptor comes from a human donor in good health. V is TRBV7-2 and J is TRBJ2-2; 7 nucleotides align to TRBD1. Material: CD4+ T cells from blood buffy coats. The CDR3 DNA is TGTGCCAGCAGCTCCCGGACAGGGAACACCGGGGAGCTGTTTTTT. Translating it yields CASSSRTGNTGELFF.